These T cell receptor beta chains were read from a single sample in a study of blood T cell repertoires in COVID-19. Assay: immunoSEQ multiplex PCR; the TCRdb copy retains only in-frame clones and omits some. In the table there are roughly 100,000 clones, around 90% of which are singletons. Sequenced input: peripheral blood. All receptors derive from a woman aged 45 to 65 with COVID-19, enrolled during active disease. Both conserved end residues are part of each CDR3. The order of the fields is J gene, V gene, D gene, CDR3 DNA, CDR3 protein. D genes are given only for firm matches.

j_call: TRBJ2-3
v_call: TRBV5-1
d_call: TRBD2
cdr3_nt: TGCGCCAGCAGCTCCCTTCGCTTTAGCGGGGGCACAGATACGCAGTATTTT
cdr3_aa: CASSSLRFSGGTDTQYF

j_call: TRBJ1-5
v_call: TRBV3-1/TRBV3-2
d_call: TRBD1
cdr3_nt: TGTGCCAGCAGCCTACAGGGGGGATCGGGTCAGCCCCAGCATTTT
cdr3_aa: CASSLQGGSGQPQHF

j_call: TRBJ1-1
v_call: TRBV6-2/TRBV6-3
d_call: -
cdr3_nt: TGTGCCAGCAGTTTGGGGAGTACGAACACTGAAGCTTTCTTT
cdr3_aa: CASSLGSTNTEAFF

j_call: TRBJ2-7
v_call: TRBV7-9
d_call: TRBD2
cdr3_nt: TGTGCCAGCAGCTTTAGGGGAGCAGGGACTAGCGGGGCCCCCTACGAGCAGTACTTC
cdr3_aa: CASSFRGAGTSGAPYEQYF

j_call: TRBJ2-2
v_call: TRBV6-5
d_call: -
cdr3_nt: TGTGCCAGCAGTTACTTCGGGGGTAACACCGGGGAGCTGTTTTTT
cdr3_aa: CASSYFGGNTGELFF

j_call: TRBJ2-7
v_call: TRBV5-4
d_call: -
cdr3_nt: TGTGCCAGCAGCTTGGGACAGGACTACGAGCAGTACTTC
cdr3_aa: CASSLGQDYEQYF

j_call: TRBJ2-6
v_call: TRBV5-4
d_call: TRBD1
cdr3_nt: TGTGCCAGCAGCTCCCGAAAGGGGGCTATATCTGGGGCCAACGTCCTGACTTTC
cdr3_aa: CASSSRKGAISGANVLTF

j_call: TRBJ2-2
v_call: TRBV9
d_call: -
cdr3_nt: TGTGCCAGCAGCGTAGGCGGGTCGAGCACCGGGGAGCTGTTTTTT
cdr3_aa: CASSVGGSSTGELFF

j_call: TRBJ1-2
v_call: TRBV7-3
d_call: TRBD1
cdr3_nt: TGTGCCAGCAGCCCGGACAGGAGCTATGGCTACACCTTC
cdr3_aa: CASSPDRSYGYTF

j_call: TRBJ1-5
v_call: TRBV24-1
d_call: -
cdr3_nt: TGTGCCACCAGTGCCGACAGGACTAATCAGCCCCAGCATTTT
cdr3_aa: CATSADRTNQPQHF

j_call: TRBJ1-5
v_call: TRBV28
d_call: TRBD1
cdr3_nt: TGTGCCAGCAGTTCCGCTCCGGGACAGGGGAGGGAGCAGCCCCAGCATTTT
cdr3_aa: CASSSAPGQGREQPQHF

j_call: TRBJ1-1
v_call: TRBV4-1
d_call: -
cdr3_nt: TGCGCCAGCAGCCAAGCTACAGTCTCTGAAGCTTTCTTT
cdr3_aa: CASSQATVSEAFF

j_call: TRBJ1-5
v_call: TRBV9
d_call: TRBD1
cdr3_nt: TGTGCCAGCAGCCCAGGGACAGGGGGATATCAGCCCCAGCATTTT
cdr3_aa: CASSPGTGGYQPQHF

j_call: TRBJ1-3
v_call: TRBV28
d_call: -
cdr3_nt: TGTGCCAGCAGTTTGTGGGAGGTCTCTGGAAACACCATATATTTT
cdr3_aa: CASSLWEVSGNTIYF

j_call: TRBJ2-7
v_call: TRBV13
d_call: TRBD1
cdr3_nt: TGTGCCAGCAGAGCCAGGGGGCTCGAGCAGTACTTC
cdr3_aa: CASRARGLEQYF

j_call: TRBJ1-1
v_call: TRBV9
d_call: -
cdr3_nt: TGTGCCAGCAGCGTAGCTACGGGGAACACTGAAGCTTTCTTT
cdr3_aa: CASSVATGNTEAFF

j_call: TRBJ1-6
v_call: TRBV5-1
d_call: -
cdr3_nt: TGCGCCAGCAGCCCCCGCGCGGGTTCACCCCTCCACTTT
cdr3_aa: CASSPRAGSPLHF